The 10 T cell receptor beta chains given below trace back to one sample, sequenced in a study of identical twins. Each CDR3 protein is one row after TCRdb ran MiXCR on the 5' RACE reads. Here the sample spans hundreds of thousands of distinct CDR3 sequences, 20% to 25% being singletons. These records were also assigned to another study, of T cells expressing NK-cell markers.

The sample comprised CD4+ T cells sorted from blood. Receptors originate from a young woman in good health.

V and J are TRBV7-2 and TRBJ2-1; tentatively, D is TRBD2 (7 bases). The CDR3 length is 15 residues. In germline, CDR1 is SGHTA, CDR2 FQGNSA. V dropped 1 base and J dropped 7 bases, with 14 bases sitting between them. CDR3: CASSLVGGASNEQFF. CDR3 sequence (DNA): TGTGCCAGCAGCTTAGTGGGGGGGGCAAGTAATGAGCAGTTCTTC.

The sample holds a few counts of this clonotype. The chain has TRBV7-2 and TRBJ1-3, with D possibly matching TRBD1 (5 bases). CDR1 and CDR2 from the germline V gene are SGHTA and FQGNSA. V lost 4 bases and J lost 8, with 12 bases in between. The CDR3 has 13 amino acids. CDR3 protein: CASSSRAGDTIYF. The CDR3, as DNA: TGTGCCAGCAGCTCCCGAGCGGGGGACACCATATATTTT. Together with reference TRBV7-2 and TRBJ1-3, the CDR3 gives the full variable domain: GAGVSQSPSNKVTEKGKDVELRCDPISGHTALYWYRQSLGQGLEFLIYFQGNSAPDKSGLPSDRFSAERTGGSVSTLTIQRTQQEDSAVYLCASSSRAGDTIYFGEGSWLTVV.

The chain combines TRBV5-6 with TRBJ2-3; 8 bases line up with TRBD1. CDR1 SGHDT and CDR2 YYEEEE come from the germline V gene. This CDR3 is 14 amino acids long. Trimming removed 0 bases from V and 4 bases from J; junction bases left unmatched: 1. In DNA, the CDR3 is TGTGCCAGCAGCTTGGCGGACAGGGCAGATACGCAGTATTTT. Translation gives CASSLADRADTQYF.

CDR3 DNA: TGCGCCAGCAGCCAAGAGTCGGACGGGCCCTACGAGCAGTACTTC. Translation gives CASSQESDGPYEQYF. The chain joins TRBV4-3 to TRBJ2-7, with D unclear. Trimming took off 0 bases at V and 2 bases at J, with 11 bases between the two ends. The CDR3 contains 15 residues. Germline CDR1 and CDR2: LGHNA and YSLEER.

There are a few counts of this clonotype. The genes are TRBV20-1 and TRBJ1-2, with 9 bases fitting TRBD1. The V and J ends lost 6 bases and 8 bases, in that order; junction bases with no gene match: 10. The V gene's germline CDR1 is DFQATT and CDR2 SNEGSKA (reference sequence). The length of the CDR3 is 13 residues. CDR3 in amino acids: CSAQDRGVGGYTF. CDR3 nucleotide sequence: TGCAGTGCGCAGGACAGGGGAGTGGGGGGCTACACCTTC.

This clonotype was recorded a few times. The chain links TRBV5-1 to TRBJ2-3, with D possibly being TRBD1 or TRBD2 (5 bases each). The CDR3 runs 15 residues. V lost 1 base and J lost 6, with 15 bases in between. The germline CDR1 and CDR2 sequences are SGHRS and YFSETQ. The CDR3 DNA is TGCGCCAGCAGCTTGTACGGGACCCCTGGGGATACGCAGTATTTT. The encoded protein is CASSLYGTPGDTQYF.

V usage is TRBV3-1 and J usage is TRBJ2-1; TRBD2 matches 7 bases. The J segment lost 6 bases and the V segment lost 2 bases, leaving 7 bases of the junction unmatched. This CDR3 comprises 15 residues. CDR1 and CDR2 from the germline V gene are LGHDT and YNNKEL (reference sequence). The CDR3, as DNA: TGTGCCAGCAGCCAACGGGGGGACTACGGCAATGAGCAGTTCTTC. Translated: CASSQRGDYGNEQFF.

This clonotype showed up just a few times. The rearrangement joins TRBV29-1 to TRBJ2-1; 10 nucleotides agree with TRBD2. The ends lost 7 bases at V and 8 bases at J; junction bases unmatched: 17. The CDR3 contains 16 residues. CDR1 and CDR2 (germline): SQVTM, ANQGSEA. The CDR3 loop is CSAARQTSGPEDEQFF. As DNA, the CDR3 is TGCAGCGCCGCTCGACAGACTAGCGGGCCAGAGGATGAGCAGTTCTTC.

This clonotype appeared a few times. V gene TRBV4-3 combines with J gene TRBJ2-5; 8 nucleotides match TRBD2. CDR3 length: 17 amino acids. Losses at the gene ends were 4 bases for V and 4 bases for J; bases not matched to a gene: 14. Germline lookup yields CDR1 LGHNA and CDR2 YSLEER. The CDR3 DNA sequence: TGCGCCAGCAGCCCCCACCCCCCAGCGGGAGACGGAGAGACCCAGTACTTC. Translation: CASSPHPPAGDGETQYF.

This chain uses TRBV5-1 with TRBJ2-7, with 13 bases identical to TRBD2. J was trimmed by 5 bases and V by 4 bases; bases with no gene match: 6. The CDR3 has 15 amino acids. Germline values: CDR1 SGHRS, CDR2 YFSETQ. The CDR3 region is CASSVLAGGSHEQYF. Here the CDR3 DNA reads TGCGCCAGCAGCGTACTAGCGGGAGGGTCCCACGAGCAGTACTTC. Full variable domain (rest looked up from reference TRBV5-1 and TRBJ2-7): KAGVTQTPRYLIKTRGQQVTLSCSPISGHRSVSWYQQTPGQGLQFLFEYFSETQRNKGNFPGRFSGRQFSNSRSEMNVSTLELGDSALYLCASSVLAGGSHEQYFGPGTRLTVT.